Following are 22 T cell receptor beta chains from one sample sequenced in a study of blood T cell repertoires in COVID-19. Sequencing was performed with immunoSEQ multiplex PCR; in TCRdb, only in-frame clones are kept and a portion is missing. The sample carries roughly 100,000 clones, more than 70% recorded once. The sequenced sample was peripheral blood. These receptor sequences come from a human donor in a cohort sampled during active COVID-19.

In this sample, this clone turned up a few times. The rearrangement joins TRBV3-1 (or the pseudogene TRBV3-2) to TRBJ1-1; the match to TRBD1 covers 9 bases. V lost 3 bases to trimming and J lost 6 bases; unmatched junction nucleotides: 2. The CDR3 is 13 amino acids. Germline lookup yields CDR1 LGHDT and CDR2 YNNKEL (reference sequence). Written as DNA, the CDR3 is TGTGCCAGCAGCCACCGACAGGGGGCTGAAGCTTTCTTT. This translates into CASSHRQGAEAFF.

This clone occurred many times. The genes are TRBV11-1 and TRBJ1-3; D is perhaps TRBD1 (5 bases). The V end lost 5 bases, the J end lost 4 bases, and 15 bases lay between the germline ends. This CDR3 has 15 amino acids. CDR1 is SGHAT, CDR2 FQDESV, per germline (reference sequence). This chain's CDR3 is CASSRWRDSGNTIYF. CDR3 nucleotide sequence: TGTGCCAGCAGCCGTTGGAGGGACTCGGGAAACACCATATATTTT.

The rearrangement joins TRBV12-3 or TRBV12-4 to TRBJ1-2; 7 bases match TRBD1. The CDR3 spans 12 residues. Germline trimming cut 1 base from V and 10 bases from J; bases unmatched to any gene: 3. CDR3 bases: TGTGCCAGCAGTTTAGGAGGGGGCCCCTACACCTTC. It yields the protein CASSLGGGPYTF.

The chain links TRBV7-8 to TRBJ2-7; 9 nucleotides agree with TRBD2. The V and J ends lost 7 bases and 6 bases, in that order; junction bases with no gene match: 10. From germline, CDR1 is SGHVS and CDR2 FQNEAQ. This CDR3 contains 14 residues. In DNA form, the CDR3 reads TGTGCCAGCACCAGTCGAGGGCGGGAGGGCGAGCAGTACTTC. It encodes CASTSRGREGEQYF.

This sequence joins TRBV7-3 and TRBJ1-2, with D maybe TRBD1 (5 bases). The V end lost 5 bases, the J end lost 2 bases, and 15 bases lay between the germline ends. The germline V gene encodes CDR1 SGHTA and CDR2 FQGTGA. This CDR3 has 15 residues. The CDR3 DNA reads TGTGCCAGCAGCCCCGGGGGAATGAAGAACTATGGCTACACCTTC. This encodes CASSPGGMKNYGYTF. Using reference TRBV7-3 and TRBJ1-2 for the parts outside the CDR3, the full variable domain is GAGVSQTPSNKVTEKGKYVELRCDPISGHTALYWYRQSLGQGPEFLIYFQGTGAADDSGLPNDRFFAVRPEGSVSTLKIQRTERGDSAVYLCASSPGGMKNYGYTFGSGTRLTVV.

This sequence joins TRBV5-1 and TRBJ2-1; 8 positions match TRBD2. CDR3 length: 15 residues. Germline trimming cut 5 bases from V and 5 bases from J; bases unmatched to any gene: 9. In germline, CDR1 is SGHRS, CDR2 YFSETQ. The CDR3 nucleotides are TGCGCCAGCAGGCCTGCCGGGACTAGAGACAATGAGCAGTTCTTC. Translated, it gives CASRPAGTRDNEQFF.

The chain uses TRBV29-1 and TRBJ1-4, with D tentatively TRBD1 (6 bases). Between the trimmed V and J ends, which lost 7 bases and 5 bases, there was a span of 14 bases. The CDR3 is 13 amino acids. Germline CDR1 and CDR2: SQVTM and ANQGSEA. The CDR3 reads CSAQGSPNEKLFF. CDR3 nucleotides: TGCAGCGCCCAGGGGTCCCCCAATGAAAAACTGTTTTTT.

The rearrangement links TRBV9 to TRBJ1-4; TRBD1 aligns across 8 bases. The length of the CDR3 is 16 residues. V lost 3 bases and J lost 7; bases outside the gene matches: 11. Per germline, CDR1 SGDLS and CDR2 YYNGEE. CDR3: CASSASIGQGGEKLFF. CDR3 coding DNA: TGTGCCAGCAGCGCATCAATAGGACAGGGCGGTGAAAAACTGTTTTTT.

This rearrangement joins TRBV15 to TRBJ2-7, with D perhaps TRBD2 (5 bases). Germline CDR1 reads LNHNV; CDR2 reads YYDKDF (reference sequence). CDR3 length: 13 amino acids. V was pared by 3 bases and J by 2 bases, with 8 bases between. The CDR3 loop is CATSRGATYEQYF. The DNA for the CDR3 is TGTGCCACCAGCAGGGGAGCCACCTACGAGCAGTACTTC. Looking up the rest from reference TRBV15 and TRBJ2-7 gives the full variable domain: DAMVIQNPRYQVTQFGKPVTLSCSQTLNHNVMYWYQQKSSQAPKLLFHYYDKDFNNEADTPDNFQSRRPNTSFCFLDIRSPGLGDTAMYLCATSRGATYEQYFGPGTRLTVT.

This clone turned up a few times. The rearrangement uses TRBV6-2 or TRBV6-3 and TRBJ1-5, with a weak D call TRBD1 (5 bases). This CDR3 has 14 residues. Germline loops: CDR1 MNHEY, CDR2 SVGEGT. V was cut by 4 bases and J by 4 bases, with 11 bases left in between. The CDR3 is CASSSPDRNQPQHF. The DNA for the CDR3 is TGTGCCAGCAGTTCGCCTGACAGAAATCAGCCCCAGCATTTT.

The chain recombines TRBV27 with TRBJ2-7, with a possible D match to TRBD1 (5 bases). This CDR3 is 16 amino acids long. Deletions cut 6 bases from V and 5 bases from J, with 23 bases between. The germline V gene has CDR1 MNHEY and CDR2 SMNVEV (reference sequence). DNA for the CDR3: TGTGCCAGCAGGAAAGCCCCCCAGGGTAGGTTGAACGAGCAGTACTTC. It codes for CASRKAPQGRLNEQYF.

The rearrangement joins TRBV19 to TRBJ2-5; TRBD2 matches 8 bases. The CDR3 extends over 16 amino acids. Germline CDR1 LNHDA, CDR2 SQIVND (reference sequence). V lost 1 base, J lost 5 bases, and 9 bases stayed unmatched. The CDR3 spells CASSIVQREFGETQYF. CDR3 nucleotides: TGTGCCAGTAGTATAGTCCAGCGGGAGTTTGGTGAGACCCAGTACTTC.

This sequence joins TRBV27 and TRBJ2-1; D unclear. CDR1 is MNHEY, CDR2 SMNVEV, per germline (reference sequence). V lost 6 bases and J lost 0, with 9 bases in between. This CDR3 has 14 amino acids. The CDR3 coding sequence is TGTGCCAGCAGGCCAGCGAGCTCCTACAATGAGCAGTTCTTC. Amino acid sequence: CASRPASSYNEQFF.

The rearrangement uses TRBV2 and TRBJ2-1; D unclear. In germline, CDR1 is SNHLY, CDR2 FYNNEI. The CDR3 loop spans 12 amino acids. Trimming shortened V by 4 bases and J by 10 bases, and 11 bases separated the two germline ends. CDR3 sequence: CASSGALSEQFF. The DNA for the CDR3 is TGTGCCAGCAGTGGGGCCCTTTCAGAGCAGTTCTTC.

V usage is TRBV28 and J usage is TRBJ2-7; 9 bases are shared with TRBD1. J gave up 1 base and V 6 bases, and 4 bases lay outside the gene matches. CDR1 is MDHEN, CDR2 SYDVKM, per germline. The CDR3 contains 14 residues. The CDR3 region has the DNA TGTGCCAGCAGAGGGACAGGGATGTCCTACGAGCAGTACTTC. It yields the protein CASRGTGMSYEQYF.

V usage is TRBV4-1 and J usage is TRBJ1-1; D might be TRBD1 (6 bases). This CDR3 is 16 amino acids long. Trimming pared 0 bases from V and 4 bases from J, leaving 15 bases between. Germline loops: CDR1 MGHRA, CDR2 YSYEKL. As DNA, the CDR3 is TGCGCCAGCAGCCAAGATAGTACAGGGCGGAGCACTGAAGCTTTCTTT. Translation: CASSQDSTGRSTEAFF.

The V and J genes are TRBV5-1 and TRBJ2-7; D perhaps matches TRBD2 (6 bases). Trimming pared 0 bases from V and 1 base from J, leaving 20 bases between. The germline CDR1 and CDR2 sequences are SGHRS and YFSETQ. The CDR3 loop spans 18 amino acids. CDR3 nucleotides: TGCGCCAGCAGCTTGGCCGGGGGTGGGTCGGCAAGATCCTACGAGCAGTACTTC. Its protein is CASSLAGGGSARSYEQYF.

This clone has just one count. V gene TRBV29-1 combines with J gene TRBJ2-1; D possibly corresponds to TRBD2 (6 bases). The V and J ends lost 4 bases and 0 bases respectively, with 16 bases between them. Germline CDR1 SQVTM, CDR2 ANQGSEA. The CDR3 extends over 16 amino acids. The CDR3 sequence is CSVVLLAQSSYNEQFF. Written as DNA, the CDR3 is TGCAGCGTTGTCCTCCTAGCGCAGAGCTCCTACAATGAGCAGTTCTTC.

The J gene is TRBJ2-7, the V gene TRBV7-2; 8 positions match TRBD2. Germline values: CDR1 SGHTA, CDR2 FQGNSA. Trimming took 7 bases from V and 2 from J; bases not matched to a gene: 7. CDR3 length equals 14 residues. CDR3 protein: CASNPEAGAYEQYF. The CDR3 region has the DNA TGTGCCAGCAACCCAGAAGCGGGAGCCTACGAGCAGTACTTC.

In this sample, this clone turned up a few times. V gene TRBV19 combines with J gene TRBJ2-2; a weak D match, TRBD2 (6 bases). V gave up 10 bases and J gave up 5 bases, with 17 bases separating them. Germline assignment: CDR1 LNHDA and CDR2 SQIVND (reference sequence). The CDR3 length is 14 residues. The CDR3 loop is CATSPRGGTGELFF. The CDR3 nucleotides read TGTGCCACCAGTCCCCGAGGAGGGACCGGGGAGCTGTTTTTT.

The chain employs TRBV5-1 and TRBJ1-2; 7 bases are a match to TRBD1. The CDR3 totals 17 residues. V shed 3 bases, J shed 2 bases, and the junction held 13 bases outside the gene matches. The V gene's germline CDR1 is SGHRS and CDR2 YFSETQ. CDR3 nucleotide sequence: TGCGCCAGCAGCTCCTATTCGGGGACAGCAATAAACTATGGCTACACCTTC. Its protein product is CASSSYSGTAINYGYTF.

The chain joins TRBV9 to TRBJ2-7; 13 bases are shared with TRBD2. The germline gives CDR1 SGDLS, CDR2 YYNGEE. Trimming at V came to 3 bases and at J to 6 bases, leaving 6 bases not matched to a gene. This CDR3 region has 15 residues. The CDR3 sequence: CASSGPGLAGPEQYF. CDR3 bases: TGTGCCAGCAGCGGTCCGGGACTAGCGGGACCCGAGCAGTACTTC. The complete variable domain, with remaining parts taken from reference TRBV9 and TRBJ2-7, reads DSGVTQTPKHLITATGQRVTLRCSPRSGDLSVYWYQQSLDQGLQFLIQYYNGEERAKGNILERFSAQQFPDLHSELNLSSLELGDSALYFCASSGPGLAGPEQYFGPGTRLTVT.